Below, 20 T cell receptor beta chains from the same sample are listed, as sequenced in a study of chemoradiotherapy in HPV16-positive cancers. Profiled with immunoSEQ multiplex PCR; TCRdb holds only in-frame clones, not every one. The data show approximately 4,000 clones, around nine tenths seen once. The material sequenced was tumor tissue, taken from a patient who underwent chemoradiotherapy. Every receptor here comes from a human donor with HPV-associated anogenital cancer.

V is TRBV30 and J is TRBJ2-1; TRBD2 aligns across 13 bases. This CDR3 is built from 16 residues. The V segment lost 6 bases and the J segment 0 bases; nucleotides outside the gene matches: 5. Germline CDR1 is GTSNPN and CDR2 is SVGIG (reference sequence). The CDR3 nucleotides read TGTGCCTGTCGGACTAGCGGGGGTTACTCCTACAATGAGCAGTTCTTC. Protein sequence: CACRTSGGYSYNEQFF.

V usage is TRBV13 and J usage is TRBJ1-1; maybe TRBD1 (5 bases). Germline CDR1 reads PRHDT; CDR2 reads FYEKMQ (reference sequence). With 5 bases removed from V and 0 bases from J, the gap between germline ends came to 13 bases. The CDR3 is 15 amino acids. CDR3 loop: CASSQSYRMNTEAFF. DNA of the CDR3: TGTGCCAGCAGCCAATCTTACAGGATGAACACTGAAGCTTTCTTT. Full variable domain (missing parts from reference TRBV13 and TRBJ1-1): AAGVIQSPRHLIKEKRETATLKCYPIPRHDTVYWYQQGPGQDPQFLISFYEKMQSDKGSIPDRFSAQQFSDYHSELNMSSLELGDSALYFCASSQSYRMNTEAFFGQGTRLTVV.

The V and J genes are TRBV2 and TRBJ2-2, with TRBD1 identical over 9 bases. CDR3 length: 15 residues. Germline CDR1 and CDR2: SNHLY and FYNNEI. V shed 6 bases, J shed 2 bases, and the junction held 4 bases outside the gene matches. CDR3 sequence reads: CASRGTGRNTGELFF. CDR3 bases: TGTGCCAGCAGGGGGACAGGGCGAAACACCGGGGAGCTGTTTTTT.

The sample holds one count of this clone. The J gene is TRBJ2-3, the V gene TRBV7-3; 8 positions agree with TRBD2. The V segment lost 6 bases and the J segment 2 bases; nucleotides outside the gene matches: 7. Per germline, CDR1 SGHTA and CDR2 FQGTGA. The CDR3 sequence is 15 residues long. CDR3 sequence (DNA): TGTGCCAGCAGTTCTCGGGGGGGGGACACAGATACGCAGTATTTT. It codes for CASSSRGGDTDTQYF.

The rearrangement links TRBV11-2 to TRBJ2-1; the match to TRBD1 covers 7 bases. The CDR3 is made up of 13 amino acids. In germline, CDR1 is SGHAT, CDR2 FQNNGV. The V segment lost 1 base and the J segment 9 bases; nucleotides outside the gene matches: 3. The chain's CDR3 is CASSLGQGVEQFF. CDR3 sequence (DNA): TGTGCCAGCAGCTTAGGACAGGGAGTTGAGCAGTTCTTC.

This clone was picked up a small number of times. The J gene is TRBJ2-3, the V gene TRBV7-3, with D unclear. Germline CDR1 SGHTA, CDR2 FQGTGA. This CDR3 is built from 15 residues. Between the trimmed V and J ends, which lost 8 bases and 1 base, there was a span of 16 bases. The CDR3 DNA reads TGTGCCAGCGCGCCAAGTTTGAGCGGCACAGATACGCAGTATTTT. Amino acid sequence: CASAPSLSGTDTQYF.

This chain uses TRBV30 with TRBJ2-5; TRBD1 matches at 8 bases. Germline V gene data show CDR1 as GTSNPN and CDR2 as SVGIG (reference sequence). This CDR3 region has 14 residues. V trimming: 3 bases; J trimming: 5 bases; junction bases outside the gene matches: 8. CDR3 in DNA: TGTGCCTGGAGCCCGGACAGGGCCCGGGAGACCCAGTACTTC. Translation gives CAWSPDRARETQYF. Complete variable domain (other parts from reference TRBV30 and TRBJ2-5): SQTIHQWPATLVQPVGSPLSLECTVEGTSNPNLYWYRQAAGRGLQLLFYSVGIGQISSEVPQNLSASRPQDRQFILSSKKLLLSDSGFYLCAWSPDRARETQYFGPGTRLLVL.

The gene calls are TRBV5-4 and TRBJ1-2; 7 nucleotides agree with TRBD1. V shed 4 bases, J shed 0 bases, and the junction held 9 bases outside the gene matches. The CDR3 is made up of 16 amino acids. Per germline, CDR1 SGHNT and CDR2 YYREEE (reference sequence). The DNA of the CDR3 is TGTGCCAGCAGCGCAGGATGGACAGGTTCTAACTATGGCTACACCTTC. It specifies CASSAGWTGSNYGYTF.

CDR3 amino acids: CASSIISSGNTIYF. The CDR3 coding sequence is TGTGCCAGCAGCATCATTTCCTCTGGAAACACCATATATTTT. The chain links TRBV5-6 to TRBJ1-3; no clear D gene. The CDR3 is 14 residues long. CDR1 is SGHDT and CDR2 is YYEEEE in the germline V gene. V gave up 4 bases and J gave up 0 bases, with 8 bases separating them.

The gene calls are TRBV18 and TRBJ2-7; D gene ambiguous. Trimming left V 4 bases short and J 7 bases short, with 17 bases between. The CDR3 totals 14 residues. Germline CDR1 reads KGHSH; CDR2 reads LQKENI. The CDR3 DNA reads TGTGCCAGCTCACAGGGTGTCGGCACGGAAGAGCAGTACTTC. It specifies CASSQGVGTEEQYF.

The genes are TRBV6-5 and TRBJ2-7, with D tentatively TRBD1 (6 bases). Germline assignment: CDR1 MNHEY and CDR2 SVGAGI. The V gene lost 0 bases and the J gene lost 7 bases, with 7 bases spanning the gap. CDR3 length: 12 amino acids. The CDR3 nucleotides read TGTGCCAGCAGTTACTCTGGGACAGAGCAGTACTTC. Translation gives CASSYSGTEQYF.

The chain combines TRBV6-5 with TRBJ2-7, with 8 nucleotides matching TRBD2. The germline CDR1 and CDR2 sequences are MNHEY and SVGAGI. This CDR3 spans 14 amino acids. V lost 6 bases to trimming and J lost 5 bases; unmatched junction nucleotides: 9. CDR3 coding DNA: TGTGCCAGCAGCCGCGGGGGGCATGGGGACGAGCAGTACTTC. Translated: CASSRGGHGDEQYF.

V usage is TRBV5-1 and J usage is TRBJ1-1; no firm D call. The V end was cut by 2 bases, the J end by 3 bases, with 8 bases between. The germline gives CDR1 SGHRS, CDR2 YFSETQ. The CDR3 spans 13 residues. This CDR3 is CASSFTGDTEAFF. In DNA, the CDR3 is TGCGCCAGCAGCTTTACCGGGGACACTGAAGCTTTCTTT.

The rearrangement links TRBV28 to TRBJ2-1, with 8 bases lining up with TRBD1. Germline CDR1 MDHEN, CDR2 SYDVKM. V gave up 5 bases and J gave up 2 bases; unmatched junction bases: 5. The length of the CDR3 is 15 residues. CDR3 nucleotides: TGTGCCAGCAGTGACGACAGGGGACCCTACAATGAGCAGTTCTTC. The encoded protein is CASSDDRGPYNEQFF.

The chain couples TRBV2 to TRBJ2-1, with 10 bases that match TRBD2. CDR3 length: 15 residues. V lost 4 bases, J lost 2 bases, and 2 bases stayed unmatched. Germline lookup yields CDR1 SNHLY and CDR2 FYNNEI. The DNA for the CDR3 is TGTGCCAGCAGTGGACTAGCGGGTCCCTACAATGAGCAGTTCTTC. Amino acid sequence: CASSGLAGPYNEQFF.

This sequence joins TRBV7-9 and TRBJ2-7, with no clear D. Germline V CDR1 and CDR2: SEHNR, FQNEAQ (reference sequence). The length of the CDR3 is 14 residues. Trimming left V 4 bases short and J 0 bases short, with 10 bases between. The DNA of the CDR3 is TGTGCCAGCAGCTACTCGCTTAGCTCCTACGAGCAGTACTTC. Encoded protein: CASSYSLSSYEQYF.

The chain recombines TRBV7-7 with TRBJ2-5; D remains ambiguous. Germline CDR1 and CDR2: SSHAT and FNYEAQ (reference sequence). The CDR3 extends over 14 amino acids. V was shortened by 3 bases and J by 4 bases, with 12 bases between the two germline ends. The CDR3 loop reads CASSLVSGSETQYF. CDR3 nucleotide sequence: TGTGCCAGCAGCTTGGTCTCGGGTTCAGAGACCCAGTACTTC.

The chain recombines TRBV6-5 with TRBJ1-1; no firm D call. V was shortened by 6 bases and J by 1 base, with 12 bases between the two germline ends. The CDR3 length is 14 residues. Germline CDR1 and CDR2: MNHEY and SVGAGI. The DNA for the CDR3 is TGTGCCAGCAGCCCTTCTCGTGGGAACACTGAAGCTTTCTTT. It codes for CASSPSRGNTEAFF.

This chain connects TRBV7-9 to TRBJ2-1; D may be TRBD2 (6 bases). In germline, CDR1 is SEHNR, CDR2 FQNEAQ (reference sequence). The CDR3 runs 15 residues. Trimming removed 2 bases at V and 2 bases at J, with 10 bases between. The CDR3 DNA reads TGTGCCAGCAGCTTATTATCGGGGGCCTACAATGAGCAGTTCTTC. Its protein is CASSLLSGAYNEQFF. The whole variable domain, filled in from reference TRBV7-9 and TRBJ2-1, reads DTGVSQNPRHKITKRGQNVTFRCDPISEHNRLYWYRQTLGQGPEFLTYFQNEAQLEKSRLLSDRFSAERPKGSFSTLEIQRTEQGDSAMYLCASSLLSGAYNEQFFGPGTRLTVL.

This sequence joins TRBV9 and TRBJ2-2; D unclear. This CDR3 comprises 13 residues. Per germline, CDR1 SGDLS and CDR2 YYNGEE. The V gene lost 0 bases and the J gene lost 6 bases, with 6 bases spanning the gap. In nucleotides, the CDR3 is TGTGCCAGCAGCGTAGTGGTCCCCGGGGAGCTGTTTTTT. This sequence encodes CASSVVVPGELFF.